Reported below is one TCR beta chain. Antigen unknown. The data were taken from a study of cytomegalovirus exposure and HLA in healthy donors. General study results and limits: When the data were analyzed later, several of the most significant clusters appeared to be linked to common viral pathogens.

The PCR employed 60 Vbeta primers together with 13 Jbeta primers. Here immunoSEQ multiplex PCR was the method, and the copy in TCRdb shows in-frame clones only, minus some. The repertoire holds about 110,000 clones, with 81% as singletons. This clonotype was sampled from a woman in her 30s in good health and CMV-seronegative. Sample: PBMCs.

CDR3 loop: CASGGEEGQSSYNEQFF. Written as DNA, the CDR3 is TGTGCCAGCGGAGGAGAGGAGGGACAGAGCTCCTACAATGAGCAGTTCTTC. V gene TRBV7-9 combines with J gene TRBJ2-1, with D possibly being TRBD1 (7 bases). Germline lookup yields CDR1 SEHNR and CDR2 FQNEAQ (reference sequence). Trimming stripped 8 bases from V and 0 bases from J, with 20 bases between. The CDR3 runs to 17 residues.